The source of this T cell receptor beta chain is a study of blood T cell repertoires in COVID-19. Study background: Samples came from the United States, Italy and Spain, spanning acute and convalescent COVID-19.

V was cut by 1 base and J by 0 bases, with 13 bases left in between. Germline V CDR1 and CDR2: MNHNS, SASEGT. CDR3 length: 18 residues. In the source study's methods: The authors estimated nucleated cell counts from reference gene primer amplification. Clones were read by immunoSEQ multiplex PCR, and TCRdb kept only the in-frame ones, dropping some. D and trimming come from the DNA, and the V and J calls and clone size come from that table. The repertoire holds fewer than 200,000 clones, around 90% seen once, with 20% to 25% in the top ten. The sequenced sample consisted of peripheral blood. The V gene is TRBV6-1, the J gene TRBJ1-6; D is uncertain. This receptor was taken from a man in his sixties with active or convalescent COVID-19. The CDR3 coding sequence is TGTGCCAGCAGTGAAGGTCTAATTGGGAGCTCCTATAATTCACCCCTCCACTTT. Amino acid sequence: CASSEGLIGSSYNSPLHF.